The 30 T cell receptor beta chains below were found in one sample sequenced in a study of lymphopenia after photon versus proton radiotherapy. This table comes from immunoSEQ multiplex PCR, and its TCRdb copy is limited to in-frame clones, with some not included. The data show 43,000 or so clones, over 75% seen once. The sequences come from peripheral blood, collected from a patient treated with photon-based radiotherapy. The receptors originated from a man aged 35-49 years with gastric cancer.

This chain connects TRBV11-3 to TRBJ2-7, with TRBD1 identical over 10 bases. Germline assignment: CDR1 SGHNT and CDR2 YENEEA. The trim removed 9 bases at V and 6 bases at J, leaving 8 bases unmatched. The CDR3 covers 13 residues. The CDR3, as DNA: TGTGCCAGTTCCGGGACAGGGGACCGCGAGCAGTACTTC. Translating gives CASSGTGDREQYF.

The CDR3 DNA sequence: TGCGCCAGCAGCCCGCCGGGACAGGGATCAGATGGCTACACCTTC. Translated: CASSPPGQGSDGYTF. This chain links TRBV5-1 with TRBJ1-2; 9 positions match TRBD1. CDR1 is SGHRS, CDR2 YFSETQ, per germline. This CDR3 is built from 15 residues. After removal of 4 bases from V and 6 bases from J, the junction contained 10 bases not matched to a gene.

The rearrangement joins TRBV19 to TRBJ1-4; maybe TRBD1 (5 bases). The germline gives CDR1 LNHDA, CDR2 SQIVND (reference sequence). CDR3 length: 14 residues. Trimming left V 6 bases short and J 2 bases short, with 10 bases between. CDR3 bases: TGTGCCAGTAGATGGGGGGTCACTAATGAAAAACTGTTTTTT. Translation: CASRWGVTNEKLFF.

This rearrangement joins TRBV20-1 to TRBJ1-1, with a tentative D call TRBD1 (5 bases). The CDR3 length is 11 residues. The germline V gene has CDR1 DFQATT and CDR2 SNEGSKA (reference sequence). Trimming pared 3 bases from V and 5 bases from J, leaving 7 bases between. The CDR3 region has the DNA TGCAGTGCTAGGGGGCCGACTGAAGCTTTCTTT. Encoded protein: CSARGPTEAFF.

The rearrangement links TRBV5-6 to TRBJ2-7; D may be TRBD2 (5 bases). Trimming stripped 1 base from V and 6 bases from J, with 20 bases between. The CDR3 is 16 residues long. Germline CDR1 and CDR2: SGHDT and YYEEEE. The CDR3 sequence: CASSLPTPGERAEQYF. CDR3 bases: TGTGCCAGCAGCTTGCCGACCCCCGGGGAACGGGCCGAGCAGTACTTC.

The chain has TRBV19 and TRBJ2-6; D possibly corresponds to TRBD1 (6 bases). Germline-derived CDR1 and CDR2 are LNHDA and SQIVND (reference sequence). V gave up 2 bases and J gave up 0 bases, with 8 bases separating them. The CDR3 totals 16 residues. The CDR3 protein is CASSIRGNSGANVLTF. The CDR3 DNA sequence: TGTGCCAGTAGTATAAGGGGGAACTCTGGGGCCAACGTCCTGACTTTC.

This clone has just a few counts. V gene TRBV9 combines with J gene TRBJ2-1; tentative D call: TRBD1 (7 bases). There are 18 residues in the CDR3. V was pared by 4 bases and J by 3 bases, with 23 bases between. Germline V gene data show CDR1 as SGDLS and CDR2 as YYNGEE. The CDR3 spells CASSSPQGEGGLYNEQFF. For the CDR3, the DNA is TGTGCCAGCAGCTCACCCCAGGGGGAAGGAGGGCTCTACAATGAGCAGTTCTTC.

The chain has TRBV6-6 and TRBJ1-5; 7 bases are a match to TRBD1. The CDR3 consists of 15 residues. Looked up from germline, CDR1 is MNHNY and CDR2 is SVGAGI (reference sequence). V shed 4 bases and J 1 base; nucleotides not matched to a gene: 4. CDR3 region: CASSSQQGSNQPQHF. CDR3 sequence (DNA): TGTGCCAGCAGTTCTCAACAGGGGAGCAATCAGCCCCAGCATTTT.

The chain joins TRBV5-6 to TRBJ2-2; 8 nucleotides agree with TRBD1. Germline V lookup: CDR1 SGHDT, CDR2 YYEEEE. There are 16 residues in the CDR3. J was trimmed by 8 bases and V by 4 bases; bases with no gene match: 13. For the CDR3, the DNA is TGTGCCAGCAGCACCGGACAGGGTCGGATGACTGGGGAGCTGTTTTTT. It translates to CASSTGQGRMTGELFF.

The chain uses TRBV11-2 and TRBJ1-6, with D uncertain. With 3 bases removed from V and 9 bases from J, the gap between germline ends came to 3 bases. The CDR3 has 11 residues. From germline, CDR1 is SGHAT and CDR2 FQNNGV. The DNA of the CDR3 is TGTGCCAGCAGCTTGGGTTCACCCCTCCACTTT. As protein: CASSLGSPLHF.

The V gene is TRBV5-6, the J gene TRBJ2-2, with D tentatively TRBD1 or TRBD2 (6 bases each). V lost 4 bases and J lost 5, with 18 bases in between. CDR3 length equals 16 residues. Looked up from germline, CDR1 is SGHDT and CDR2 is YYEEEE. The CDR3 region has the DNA TGTGCCAGCAGCCGATTACAGGGAGGTCCTACCGGGGAGCTGTTTTTT. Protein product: CASSRLQGGPTGELFF.

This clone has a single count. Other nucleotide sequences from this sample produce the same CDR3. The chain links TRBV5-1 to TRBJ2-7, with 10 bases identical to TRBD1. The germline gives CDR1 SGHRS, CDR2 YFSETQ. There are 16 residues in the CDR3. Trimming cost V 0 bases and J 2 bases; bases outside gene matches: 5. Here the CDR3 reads CASSLAPGTGAYEQYF. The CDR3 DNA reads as TGCGCCAGCAGCTTGGCCCCCGGGACAGGGGCCTACGAGCAGTACTTC.

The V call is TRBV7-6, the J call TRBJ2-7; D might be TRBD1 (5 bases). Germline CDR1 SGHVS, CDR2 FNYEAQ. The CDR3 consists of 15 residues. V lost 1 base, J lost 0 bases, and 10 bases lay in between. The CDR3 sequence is CASSLGQPSSYEQYF. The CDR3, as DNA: TGTGCCAGCAGCTTAGGACAGCCAAGCTCCTACGAGCAGTACTTC.

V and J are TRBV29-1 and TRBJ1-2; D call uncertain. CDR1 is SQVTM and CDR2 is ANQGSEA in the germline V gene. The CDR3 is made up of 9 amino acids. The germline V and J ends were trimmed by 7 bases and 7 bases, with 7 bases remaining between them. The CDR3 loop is CSESAGYTF. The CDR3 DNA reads TGCAGCGAATCAGCTGGCTACACCTTC.

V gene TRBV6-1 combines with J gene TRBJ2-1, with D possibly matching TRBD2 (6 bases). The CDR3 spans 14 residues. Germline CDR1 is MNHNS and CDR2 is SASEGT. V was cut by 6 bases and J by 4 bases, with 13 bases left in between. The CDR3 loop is CASSPGLTYNEQFF. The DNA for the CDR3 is TGTGCCAGCAGCCCAGGACTAACTTACAATGAGCAGTTCTTC.

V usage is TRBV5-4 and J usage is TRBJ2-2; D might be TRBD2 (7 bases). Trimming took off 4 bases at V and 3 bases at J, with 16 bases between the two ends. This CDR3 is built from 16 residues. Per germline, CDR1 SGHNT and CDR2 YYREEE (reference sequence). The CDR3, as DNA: TGTGCCAGCAGCCCCCCAGGGGCGGGGGACACCGGGGAGCTGTTTTTT. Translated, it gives CASSPPGAGDTGELFF.

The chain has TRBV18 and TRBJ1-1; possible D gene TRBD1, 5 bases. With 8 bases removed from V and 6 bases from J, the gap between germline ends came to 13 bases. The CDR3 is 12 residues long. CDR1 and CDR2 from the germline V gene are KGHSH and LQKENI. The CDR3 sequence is CASDGGVAEAFF. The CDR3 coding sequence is TGTGCCAGCGACGGGGGGGTGGCTGAAGCTTTCTTT.

CDR3 amino acids: CASSLSGTALYNEQFF. The CDR3 nucleotides are TGTGCCAGCAGTTTATCCGGGACAGCCCTCTACAATGAGCAGTTCTTC. This chain uses TRBV27 with TRBJ2-1, with 7 bases that match TRBD1. The CDR3 extends over 16 amino acids. With 0 bases clipped from V and 3 bases from J, the junction kept 5 bases outside the gene matches. Germline assignment: CDR1 MNHEY and CDR2 SMNVEV (reference sequence).

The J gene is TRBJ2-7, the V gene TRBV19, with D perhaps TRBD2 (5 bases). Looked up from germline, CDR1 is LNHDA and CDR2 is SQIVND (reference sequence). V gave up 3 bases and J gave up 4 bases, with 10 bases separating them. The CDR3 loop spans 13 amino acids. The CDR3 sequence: CASSIGKEYEQYF. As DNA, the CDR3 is TGTGCCAGTAGTATCGGGAAGGAATACGAGCAGTACTTC.

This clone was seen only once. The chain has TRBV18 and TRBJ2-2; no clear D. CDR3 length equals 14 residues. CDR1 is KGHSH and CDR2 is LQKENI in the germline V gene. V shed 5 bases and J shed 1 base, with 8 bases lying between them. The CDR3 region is CASSSGLNTGELFF. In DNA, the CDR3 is TGTGCCAGCTCATCAGGTCTGAACACCGGGGAGCTGTTTTTT. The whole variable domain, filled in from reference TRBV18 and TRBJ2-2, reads NAGVMQNPRHLVRRRGQEARLRCSPMKGHSHVYWYRQLPEEGLKFMVYLQKENIIDESGMPKERFSAEFPKEGPSILRIQQVVRGDSAAYFCASSSGLNTGELFFGEGSRLTVL.

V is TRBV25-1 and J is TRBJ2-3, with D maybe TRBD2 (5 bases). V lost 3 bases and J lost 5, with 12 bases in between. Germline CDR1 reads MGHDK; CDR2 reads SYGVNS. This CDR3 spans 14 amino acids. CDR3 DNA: TGTGCCAGCAGTGATCCGCGAGGGCGAGATACGCAGTATTTT. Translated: CASSDPRGRDTQYF.

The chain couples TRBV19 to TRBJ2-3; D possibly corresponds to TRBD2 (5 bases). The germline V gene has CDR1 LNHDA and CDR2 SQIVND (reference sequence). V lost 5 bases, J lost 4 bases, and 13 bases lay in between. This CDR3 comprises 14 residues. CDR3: CASSWGNGADTQYF. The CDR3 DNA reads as TGTGCCAGTAGTTGGGGTAACGGGGCAGATACGCAGTATTTT.

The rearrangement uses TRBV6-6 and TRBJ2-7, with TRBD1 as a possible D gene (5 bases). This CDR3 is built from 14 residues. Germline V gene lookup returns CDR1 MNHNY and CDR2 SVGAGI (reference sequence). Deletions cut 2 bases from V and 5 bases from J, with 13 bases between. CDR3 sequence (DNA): TGTGCCAGCAGTTACGGCCAGCTAGGGGACGAGCAGTACTTC. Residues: CASSYGQLGDEQYF.

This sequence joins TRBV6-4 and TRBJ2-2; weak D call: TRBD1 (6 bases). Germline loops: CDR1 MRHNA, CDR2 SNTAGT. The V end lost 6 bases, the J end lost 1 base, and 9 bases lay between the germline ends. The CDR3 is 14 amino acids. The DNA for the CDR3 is TGTGCCAGCAGCGGGACACAGAACACCGGGGAGCTGTTTTTT. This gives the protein CASSGTQNTGELFF.

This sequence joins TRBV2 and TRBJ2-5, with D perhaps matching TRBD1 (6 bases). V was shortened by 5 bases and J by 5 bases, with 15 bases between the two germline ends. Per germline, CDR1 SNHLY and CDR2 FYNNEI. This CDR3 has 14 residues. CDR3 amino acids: CASSPLQGVETQYF. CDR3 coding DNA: TGTGCCAGCAGTCCCCTACAGGGCGTCGAGACCCAGTACTTC.

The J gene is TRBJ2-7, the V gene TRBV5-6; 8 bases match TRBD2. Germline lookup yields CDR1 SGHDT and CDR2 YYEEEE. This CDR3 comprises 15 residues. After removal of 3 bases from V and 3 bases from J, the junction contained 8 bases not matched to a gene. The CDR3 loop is CASSSETSAFYEQYF. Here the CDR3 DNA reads TGTGCCAGCAGCTCTGAGACTAGCGCCTTCTACGAGCAGTACTTC.

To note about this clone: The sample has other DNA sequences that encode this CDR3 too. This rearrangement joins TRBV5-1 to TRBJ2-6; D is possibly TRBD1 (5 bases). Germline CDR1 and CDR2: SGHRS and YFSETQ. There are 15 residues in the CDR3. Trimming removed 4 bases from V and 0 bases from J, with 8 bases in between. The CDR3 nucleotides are TGCGCCAGCAGCCTACAGGCCTCTGGGGCCAACGTCCTGACTTTC. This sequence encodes CASSLQASGANVLTF. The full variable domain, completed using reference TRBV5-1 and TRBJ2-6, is KAGVTQTPRYLIKTRGQQVTLSCSPISGHRSVSWYQQTPGQGLQFLFEYFSETQRNKGNFPGRFSGRQFSNSRSEMNVSTLELGDSALYLCASSLQASGANVLTFGAGSRLTVL.

The CDR3, as DNA: TGTGCCAGCAGCTTGGCAGGTGGTAGCGAGACCTACAATGAGCAGTTCTTC. Residues: CASSLAGGSETYNEQFF. The chain carries TRBV7-2 and TRBJ2-1; tentatively, D is TRBD2 (5 bases). CDR3 length: 17 amino acids. Trimming pared 3 bases from V and 2 bases from J, leaving 17 bases between. Per the germline V gene, CDR1 is SGHTA and CDR2 is FQGNSA.

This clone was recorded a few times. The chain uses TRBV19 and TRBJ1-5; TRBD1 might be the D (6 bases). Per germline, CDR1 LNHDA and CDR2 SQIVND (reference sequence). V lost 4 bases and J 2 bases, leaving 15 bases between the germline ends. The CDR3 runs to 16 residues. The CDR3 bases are TGTGCCAGTAGTAAAATGGACAGCCGGGGCAATCAGCCCCAGCATTTT. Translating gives CASSKMDSRGNQPQHF.

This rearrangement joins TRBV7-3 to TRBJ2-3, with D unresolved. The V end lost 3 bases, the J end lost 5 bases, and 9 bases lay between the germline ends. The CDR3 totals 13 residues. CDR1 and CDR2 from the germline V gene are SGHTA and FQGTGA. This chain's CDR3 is CASSFPQEDTQYF. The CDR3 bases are TGTGCCAGCAGCTTCCCACAAGAAGATACGCAGTATTTT. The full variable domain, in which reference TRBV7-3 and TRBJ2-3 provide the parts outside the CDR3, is GAGVSQTPSNKVTEKGKYVELRCDPISGHTALYWYRQSLGQGPEFLIYFQGTGAADDSGLPNDRFFAVRPEGSVSTLKIQRTERGDSAVYLCASSFPQEDTQYFGPGTRLTVL.